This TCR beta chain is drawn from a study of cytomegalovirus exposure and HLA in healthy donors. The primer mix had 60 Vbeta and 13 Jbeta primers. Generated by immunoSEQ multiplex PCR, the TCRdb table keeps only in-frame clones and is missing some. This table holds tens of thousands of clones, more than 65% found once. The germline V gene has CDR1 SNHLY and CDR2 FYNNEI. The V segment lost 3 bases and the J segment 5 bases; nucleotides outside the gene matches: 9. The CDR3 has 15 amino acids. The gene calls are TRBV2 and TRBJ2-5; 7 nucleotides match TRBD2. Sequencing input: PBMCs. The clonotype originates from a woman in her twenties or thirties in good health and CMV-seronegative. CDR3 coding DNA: TGTGCCAGCAGTGAGTCAAGCGGGGAAGGGGAGACCCAGTACTTC. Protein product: CASSESSGEGETQYF.